Following are 18 T cell receptor beta chains from one sample sequenced in a study of blood T cells in healthy people across ages. The authors ran a second PCR of roughly 7 to 11 cycles using a sample-barcoded 5' primer and a J-beta primer mix. From the 5' RACE reads, TCRdb called clonotypes with MiXCR, one entry per CDR3 protein. The table records approximately 1.5 million distinct CDR3 sequences, about 45% of them present only once. The sample taken for sequencing was blood. Receptors originate from a woman aged 18-29 years in good health.

The rearrangement joins TRBV6-1 to TRBJ1-4; 8 bases align to TRBD1. The CDR3 totals 14 residues. Germline CDR1 MNHNS, CDR2 SASEGT. The V segment lost 8 bases and the J segment 8 bases; nucleotides outside the gene matches: 10. In DNA form, the CDR3 reads TGTGCCAGCTCACAGGACAGGGTTCGCGAAAAACTGTTTTTT. Protein product: CASSQDRVREKLFF.

This clonotype was found a few times. V is TRBV13 and J is TRBJ2-1; 7 nucleotides match TRBD2. V was clipped by 6 bases and J by 2 bases; unmatched bases: 10. Germline V gene lookup returns CDR1 PRHDT and CDR2 FYEKMQ (reference sequence). The CDR3 sequence is 16 residues long. CDR3 loop: CASRDGGGGTYNEQFF. The CDR3 DNA follows: TGTGCCAGCAGGGATGGCGGGGGAGGAACCTACAATGAGCAGTTCTTC. The variable domain in full, completed from reference TRBV13 and TRBJ2-1, reads AAGVIQSPRHLIKEKRETATLKCYPIPRHDTVYWYQQGPGQDPQFLISFYEKMQSDKGSIPDRFSAQQFSDYHSELNMSSLELGDSALYFCASRDGGGGTYNEQFFGPGTRLTVL.

This clonotype was picked up a small number of times. This chain links TRBV29-1 with TRBJ1-1; D possibly corresponds to TRBD1 (6 bases). Germline V gives CDR1 SQVTM, CDR2 ANQGSEA. The CDR3 has 10 amino acids. The germline V and J ends were trimmed by 7 bases and 8 bases, with 11 bases remaining between them. In DNA, the CDR3 is TGCAGCGCTGGGACATCCGAAGCTTTCTTT. It is translated as CSAGTSEAFF.

In its sample, this clonotype was seen a few times. The V and J genes are TRBV20-1 and TRBJ1-2; unclear D gene. The CDR3 extends over 15 amino acids. The V end lost 5 bases, the J end lost 7 bases, and 23 bases lay between the germline ends. Germline CDR1 and CDR2: DFQATT and SNEGSKA (reference sequence). CDR3 DNA sequence: TGCAGTGCTCCTAAAGAGTACGACGGGTTGGGTGGCTACACCTTC. Translation gives CSAPKEYDGLGGYTF.

The table lists this clonotype with a count of one. The chain links TRBV15 to TRBJ2-5, with D uncertain. The CDR3 sequence is 14 residues long. V was trimmed by 3 bases and J by 1 base, leaving 9 bases between them. Germline assignment: CDR1 LNHNV and CDR2 YYDKDF (reference sequence). The CDR3 bases are TGTGCCACCAGCAGCCCGAACATCCAAGAGACCCAGTACTTC. It translates to CATSSPNIQETQYF.

This clonotype was seen a few times. V gene TRBV6-6 combines with J gene TRBJ1-6, with D unclear. CDR1 is MNHNY and CDR2 is SVGAGI in the germline V gene (reference sequence). The V gene lost 0 bases and the J gene lost 10 bases, with 13 bases spanning the gap. CDR3 length: 15 amino acids. CDR3 loop: CASSYSASGQSPLHF. CDR3 nucleotide sequence: TGTGCCAGCAGTTACTCGGCCAGCGGTCAATCACCCCTCCACTTT.

J is TRBJ1-1 and V is TRBV24-1; no clear D gene. This CDR3 comprises 13 residues. From germline, CDR1 is KGHDR and CDR2 SFDVKD. Trimming cost V 2 bases and J 8 bases, with 11 bases left between them. The CDR3 protein is CATSDSLEREAFF. CDR3 nucleotide sequence: TGTGCCACCAGTGATTCATTGGAGCGGGAAGCTTTCTTT.

This clonotype was seen only a few times. The genes are TRBV4-3 and TRBJ2-1, with no clear D. CDR1 LGHNA and CDR2 YSLEER come from the germline V gene. This CDR3 contains 16 residues. Trimming removed 1 base at V and 0 bases at J, with 10 bases between. The CDR3 nucleotides are TGCGCCAGCAGCCAAGGATCCGGAAGCTCCTACAATGAGCAGTTCTTC. This encodes CASSQGSGSSYNEQFF.

The CDR3 protein is CATSSLGGGNTEAFF. The CDR3 nucleotides are TGTGCCACCAGCAGTTTGGGGGGGGGGAACACTGAAGCTTTCTTT. The chain uses TRBV15 and TRBJ1-1, with D possibly TRBD1 on 5 matching bases. This CDR3 is built from 15 residues. Per germline, CDR1 LNHNV and CDR2 YYDKDF (reference sequence). Trimming shortened V by 3 bases and J by 1 base, and 12 bases separated the two germline ends.

This clonotype was observed a handful of times. This chain connects TRBV4-2 to TRBJ1-2; 11 positions match TRBD1. This CDR3 region has 17 residues. With V trimmed by 2 bases and J by 6 bases, 11 bases remained unmatched. Per the germline V gene, CDR1 is LGHNA and CDR2 is YNFKEQ. The CDR3 coding sequence is TGTGCCAGCAGCCAACATCCCGGGACAGGGGGAAAGGATGGCTACACCTTC. This translates into CASSQHPGTGGKDGYTF.

The chain is built from TRBV5-1 and TRBJ2-7, with a possible D match to TRBD2 (7 bases). Judging by the DNA end, TRBJ2-5 fits better; the J call may be wrong. The CDR3 extends over 15 amino acids. Germline assignment: CDR1 SGHRS and CDR2 YFSETQ. CDR3 in DNA: TGCGCCAGCAGCTTGTCGGGGGGCAGACTAGAGACCCAGTACTTC. It specifies CASSLSGGRLETQYF.

This clonotype occurred a few times. The chain couples TRBV15 to TRBJ2-5; TRBD2 matches 11 bases. The CDR3 spans 15 residues. After removal of 1 base from V and 4 bases from J, the junction contained 2 bases not matched to a gene. Germline V gene lookup returns CDR1 LNHNV and CDR2 YYDKDF (reference sequence). The CDR3 DNA reads as TGTGCCACCAGCAGAGCTCTAGCGGGAGGAGAGACCCAGTACTTC. This sequence encodes CATSRALAGGETQYF.

This clonotype was seen a handful of times. The V gene is TRBV6-1, the J gene TRBJ1-2; D might be TRBD1 (6 bases). The CDR3 length is 14 residues. Germline CDR1 is MNHNS and CDR2 is SASEGT. V was pared by 2 bases and J by 6 bases, with 13 bases between. CDR3 in amino acids: CASSELGGPDGYTF. CDR3 coding DNA: TGTGCCAGCAGTGAATTAGGGGGGCCGGATGGCTACACCTTC.

For this clonotype: A much larger clone differs from this one at a single base, so this may be a read error. In DNA, the CDR3 is TGTGCCAGCAGCCTCTCTGGGGCCAACTTCCTGACTTTC. Encoded protein: CASSLSGANFLTF. The chain combines TRBV6-2 or TRBV6-3 with TRBJ2-6, with D perhaps TRBD1 (5 bases). CDR3 length equals 13 residues. Germline V gene data show CDR1 as MNHEY and CDR2 as SVGEGT.

The V and J genes are TRBV7-2 and TRBJ1-1; unclear D gene. CDR3 length equals 14 residues. Between the trimmed V and J ends, which lost 1 base and 5 bases, there was a span of 11 bases. Germline CDR1 is SGHTA and CDR2 is FQGNSA. The CDR3 protein is CASSLVARETEAFF. CDR3 DNA: TGTGCCAGCAGCTTAGTGGCAAGGGAGACTGAAGCTTTCTTT.

This clonotype was seen only a few times. This chain joins TRBV6-6 and TRBJ1-2; D is undetermined. The germline V gene encodes CDR1 MNHNY and CDR2 SVGAGI (reference sequence). Deletions cut 7 bases from V and 8 bases from J, with 11 bases between. The CDR3 is made up of 11 amino acids. CDR3: CASKSEFGYTF. The CDR3 DNA sequence: TGTGCCAGCAAGTCGGAGTTCGGCTACACCTTC.

The rearrangement uses TRBV5-1 and TRBJ2-5; 9 bases are shared with TRBD2. The tail of the sequence fits TRBJ2-1 better, so the J call may be wrong. CDR1 SGHRS and CDR2 YFSETQ come from the germline V gene. The CDR3 extends over 16 amino acids. CDR3 coding DNA: TGCGCCAGCAGCTTGGGTGGTAGCGGGAGCCAAGAGACCCAGTTCTTC. Translation gives CASSLGGSGSQETQFF.

This clonotype was recorded at least ten times. The CDR3 DNA sequence: TGCAGCGTGACAGGATTAGACGGCAATCAGCCCCAGCATTTT. This gives the protein CSVTGLDGNQPQHF. J is TRBJ1-5 and V is TRBV29-1; a weak D match, TRBD1 (6 bases). This CDR3 is built from 14 residues. Trimming cost V 6 bases and J 2 bases, with 14 bases left between them. Germline V gene data show CDR1 as SQVTM and CDR2 as ANQGSEA.